Below are 23 T cell receptor beta chains sequenced from a single sample in a study of blood T cell repertoires in COVID-19. Produced via immunoSEQ multiplex PCR; TCRdb's table is partial and in-frame only. The sample lists around 250,000 clones; around 86% were seen once. Specimen: PBMCs or T cells enriched from blood (not recorded which). The source is a woman aged 45-60 years who had recovered from COVID-19.

The chain is built from TRBV5-4 and TRBJ2-3; 15 nucleotides align to TRBD2. Germline V gene data show CDR1 as SGHNT and CDR2 as YYREEE (reference sequence). V shed 0 bases, J shed 2 bases, and the junction held 4 bases outside the gene matches. The CDR3 is made up of 18 amino acids. CDR3 sequence reads: CASSLGGLAGGFTDTQYF. The DNA for the CDR3 is TGTGCCAGCAGCTTGGGCGGACTAGCGGGAGGGTTCACAGATACGCAGTATTTT.

This clone was observed once. V and J are TRBV2 and TRBJ2-1; 9 bases match TRBD2. V lost 5 bases, J lost 5 bases, and 10 bases stayed unmatched. There are 16 residues in the CDR3. Germline values: CDR1 SNHLY, CDR2 FYNNEI. CDR3 DNA sequence: TGTGCCAGCAGTTCCCAACCGGGACTAGCTAACAATGAGCAGTTCTTC. This encodes CASSSQPGLANNEQFF.

The rearrangement links TRBV5-7 to TRBJ2-3; TRBD2 matches at 11 bases. TRBV5-7 is designated an ORF whose function remains uncertain. This CDR3 contains 17 residues. V shed 0 bases and J 3 bases; nucleotides not matched to a gene: 6. The CDR3 here is CASSLGGSGRVTDTQYF. The CDR3 DNA reads as TGTGCCAGCAGCTTGGGGGGTAGCGGGAGGGTTACAGATACGCAGTATTTT.

The genes are TRBV4-3 and TRBJ2-7; 7 bases map to TRBD1. This CDR3 region has 16 residues. Per germline, CDR1 LGHNA and CDR2 YSLEER. The V segment lost 1 base and the J segment 2 bases; nucleotides outside the gene matches: 8. In DNA, the CDR3 is TGCGCCAGCAGCCAAGGACAAAGGGACAGAACCTACGAGCAGTACTTC. Encoded protein: CASSQGQRDRTYEQYF.

Only a few counts were recorded for this clone. The CDR3 loop reads CASSVQQNTGELFF. The CDR3 DNA is TGTGCCAGCAGCGTACAACAGAACACCGGGGAGCTGTTTTTT. The V and J genes are TRBV9 and TRBJ2-2; D gene unclear. The CDR3 has 14 residues. V was clipped by 1 base and J by 1 base, with 5 bases between them. The germline V gene encodes CDR1 SGDLS and CDR2 YYNGEE.

This clone appeared a single time. The chain has TRBV4-1 and TRBJ1-4; 7 bases line up with TRBD1. The V segment lost 0 bases and the J segment 7 bases; nucleotides outside the gene matches: 5. Germline lookup yields CDR1 MGHRA and CDR2 YSYEKL. The CDR3 is 15 amino acids. CDR3 bases: TGCGCCAGCAGCCAAGAGACAGGGTTCGGTGAAAAACTGTTTTTT. Amino acid sequence: CASSQETGFGEKLFF.

J is TRBJ1-3 and V is TRBV11-2; D might be TRBD1 (6 bases). V lost 5 bases and J 0 bases, leaving 14 bases between the germline ends. The CDR3 totals 16 residues. The germline gives CDR1 SGHAT, CDR2 FQNNGV. As DNA, the CDR3 is TGTGCCAGCAGCCCATCAGACAGGCGCTCTGGAAACACCATATATTTT. Translated: CASSPSDRRSGNTIYF.

This chain uses TRBV5-1 with TRBJ2-1; a possible D gene is TRBD2 (5 bases). CDR3 size: 12 residues. In germline, CDR1 is SGHRS, CDR2 YFSETQ. V gave up 4 bases and J gave up 8 bases, with 10 bases separating them. The chain's CDR3 is CASSLTSDEQFF. CDR3 DNA sequence: TGCGCCAGCAGCCTTACTAGTGATGAGCAGTTCTTC.

V is TRBV10-3 and J is TRBJ2-2; the match to TRBD2 covers 10 bases. After removal of 2 bases from V and 4 bases from J, the junction contained 1 base not matched to a gene. This CDR3 has 15 residues. CDR1 is ENHRY, CDR2 SYGVKD, per germline. The CDR3 loop reads CAISEVAGGTGELFF. CDR3 bases: TGTGCCATCAGTGAGGTAGCGGGAGGCACCGGGGAGCTGTTTTTT.

The rearrangement links TRBV11-1 to TRBJ2-7, with 11 bases identical to TRBD1. The ends lost 5 bases at V and 4 bases at J; junction bases unmatched: 1. The CDR3 has 13 residues. Germline values: CDR1 SGHAT, CDR2 FQDESV (reference sequence). CDR3 in amino acids: CASSRDRGYEQYF. CDR3 DNA: TGTGCCAGCAGCCGGGACAGGGGGTACGAGCAGTACTTC.

The chain links TRBV7-8 to TRBJ2-7; D is unresolved. V lost 2 bases, J lost 10 bases, and 21 bases lay in between. The CDR3 has 15 residues. Per the germline V gene, CDR1 is SGHVS and CDR2 is FQNEAQ. The CDR3 sequence is CASSLTPPPMHPQYF. In nucleotides, the CDR3 is TGTGCCAGCAGCTTAACACCCCCGCCCATGCACCCCCAGTACTTC.

Details on this clone: The sample contains more than one DNA sequence encoding this CDR3. This chain connects TRBV10-3 to TRBJ1-5; a weak D match, TRBD1 (6 bases). V gave up 4 bases and J gave up 4 bases, with 8 bases separating them. There are 13 residues in the CDR3. CDR1 is ENHRY, CDR2 SYGVKD, per germline. The CDR3 protein is CAISGTANQPQHF. DNA of the CDR3: TGTGCCATCAGTGGGACAGCAAATCAGCCCCAGCATTTT.

This clone was picked up one time. This sequence joins TRBV28 and TRBJ2-1; 11 bases match TRBD2. V shed 6 bases and J 5 bases; nucleotides not matched to a gene: 6. Germline V gene sequence: CDR1 MDHEN, CDR2 SYDVKM. CDR3 length: 15 amino acids. CDR3 sequence: CASRGGLAGHNEQFF. The CDR3 DNA sequence: TGTGCCAGCAGGGGCGGACTAGCGGGTCACAATGAGCAGTTCTTC.

J is TRBJ1-1 and V is TRBV29-1; 9 nucleotides match TRBD1. Germline loops: CDR1 SQVTM, CDR2 ANQGSEA. This CDR3 is 15 amino acids long. Losses at the gene ends were 6 bases for V and 4 bases for J; bases not matched to a gene: 12. The CDR3 is CSVRGDRATPTEAFF. The CDR3 DNA sequence: TGCAGCGTAAGGGGGGACAGGGCCACCCCCACTGAAGCTTTCTTT.

The chain uses TRBV23-1 and TRBJ1-5; TRBD1 is a possible D gene (5 bases). TRBV23-1 is identified as an open reading frame with a role that is uncertain. The CDR3 runs 16 residues. V shed 2 bases and J shed 6 bases, with 17 bases lying between them. The CDR3 loop reads CASSQPYKGKVQPQHF. The CDR3 bases are TGCGCCAGCAGTCAACCTTATAAGGGGAAAGTTCAGCCCCAGCATTTT.

V and J are TRBV5-6 and TRBJ1-2; D is possibly TRBD1 (5 bases). The CDR3 is made up of 13 amino acids. Between the trimmed V and J ends, which lost 4 bases and 8 bases, there was a span of 15 bases. The germline gives CDR1 SGHDT, CDR2 YYEEEE. The CDR3 region is CASSPWGRVGYTF. CDR3 nucleotide sequence: TGTGCCAGCAGCCCGTGGGGCCGGGTGGGCTACACCTTC.

V is TRBV27 and J is TRBJ2-4; 7 bases are shared with TRBD1. J lost 0 bases, V lost 6 bases, and 8 bases had no gene match. The length of the CDR3 is 16 residues. Germline assignment: CDR1 MNHEY and CDR2 SMNVEV (reference sequence). CDR3 DNA sequence: TGTGCCAGCAGGGATAACAGGGGTTTAGCCAAAAACATTCAGTACTTC. Residues: CASRDNRGLAKNIQYF.

V is TRBV25-1 and J is TRBJ2-2; 11 nucleotides match TRBD2. The V gene end was trimmed by 4 bases and the J gene end by 9 bases; junction bases not matched to a gene: 7. The CDR3 contains 15 residues. The germline V gene encodes CDR1 MGHDK and CDR2 SYGVNS. The CDR3 DNA is TGTGCCAGCAGTGGAACTAGCGGGAGTACCAGGGAGCTGTTTTTT. Its translation: CASSGTSGSTRELFF. The variable domain in full, with the rest retrieved from reference TRBV25-1 and TRBJ2-2, is EADIYQTPRYLVIGTGKKITLECSQTMGHDKMYWYQQDPGMELHLIHYSYGVNSTEKGDLSSESTVSRIRTEHFPLTLESARPSHTSQYLCASSGTSGSTRELFFGEGSRLTVL.

The V call is TRBV7-2, the J call TRBJ2-1; 8 bases are a match to TRBD2. The CDR3 runs to 14 residues. Germline V gene lookup returns CDR1 SGHTA and CDR2 FQGNSA. Trimming took 3 bases from V and 9 from J; bases not matched to a gene: 7. CDR3 nucleotides: TGTGCCAGCAGCTTCAGGACTAGCCACGGTGAGCAGTTCTTC. Translated: CASSFRTSHGEQFF.

The V call is TRBV27, the J call TRBJ1-1, with a weak D call TRBD1 (5 bases). Germline V gene data show CDR1 as MNHEY and CDR2 as SMNVEV (reference sequence). This CDR3 has 15 residues. Trimming stripped 8 bases from V and 0 bases from J, with 16 bases between. The DNA for the CDR3 is TGTGCCAGCGGTCCATTACAGACAGTGAACACTGAAGCTTTCTTT. Protein: CASGPLQTVNTEAFF.

V is TRBV28 and J is TRBJ1-5, with D possibly TRBD1 on 5 matching bases. Germline V gene data show CDR1 as MDHEN and CDR2 as SYDVKM. V lost 8 bases and J lost 1, with 18 bases in between. The CDR3 loop spans 16 amino acids. The CDR3 here is CASWGIRLASNQPQHF. CDR3 DNA sequence: TGTGCCAGCTGGGGCATTCGGCTAGCGAGCAATCAGCCCCAGCATTTT.

As concerns this clone: Other nucleotide sequences in the sample specify the same CDR3. The chain carries TRBV18 and TRBJ1-4; maybe TRBD1 (6 bases). The V end was cut by 6 bases, the J end by 5 bases, with 16 bases between. This CDR3 has 15 amino acids. Germline V gives CDR1 KGHSH, CDR2 LQKENI. CDR3 nucleotides: TGTGCCAGCTCCCCTGAACAGGGCCAGAATGAAAAACTGTTTTTT. It codes for CASSPEQGQNEKLFF.

The chain carries TRBV30 and TRBJ1-5; 7 positions match TRBD1. The CDR3 consists of 19 residues. CDR1 and CDR2 (germline): GTSNPN, SVGIG (reference sequence). V dropped 2 bases and J dropped 0; count of bases not matched to a gene: 16. CDR3 protein: CAWSLRGRDSANSNQPQHF. In DNA form, the CDR3 reads TGTGCCTGGAGTCTCCGAGGGCGGGACAGTGCCAATAGCAATCAGCCCCAGCATTTT.